The entry that follows covers one T cell receptor (beta chain) sequence. The antigen it recognizes is unknown. No much larger clonotype is one base removed from it; base qualities were not supplied. The record originates from a study of T cells in narcolepsy (dated by TCRdb to 2016 to 2018). In the study overall: Patients with narcolepsy type 1 or type 2 (NT1, NT2) were enrolled in the study together with healthy control donors. The study used TCR Vbeta sequencing to track clonotypes in blood and CSF while looking for autoreactive T cells in narcolepsy patients that target self-antigens of hypocretin neurons (hypocretin, TRIB2).

Memory CD4+ T cells were sorted ex vivo from peripheral blood of narcolepsy patients and healthy controls for TCR Vbeta sequencing. The junction shows trimming of 5 bases on V and 0 bases on J, plus 4 bases between the germline ends. Inclusive of the bounding cysteine and phenylalanine, the CDR3 is 12 residues long. Only the CDR3 portion is preserved as DNA: 36 bases, with reading frame beginning at the first base. Per the germline V gene, SGHTA is the CDR1 and FQGTGA is the CDR2. The full study reports these points: Some blood memory CD4+ repertoires from patients and controls contained no sequences matching autoreactive T cell clones. According to the report, autoreactive clonotypes were detected serially in the blood of the same patients and of different patients, but not in healthy controls. Patients and controls had comparable numbers of sequenced blood memory CD4+ clonotypes, averaging about 40,000 and 30,000, respectively. HCRT-specific and TRIB2-specific autoreactive clonotypes were highlighted in plots that compared CD4+ T cell clonotypes in CSF versus blood from the same patient.

Libraries were constructed by the immunoSEQ multiplex PCR assay. The clones in this table, taken by TCRdb from immuneACCESS, are in-frame only. Not every clone is retained; where verified, under half of the shortfall comes from an unresolved V gene, and the cause of the rest is unknown. A total of about 15,000 clones appear in this sample, 85% of them only once. The ten most abundant clones make up roughly 34% of the sample. Recombination connected TRBV7-3 to TRBJ1-2; the D gene lacks a confident call. Sequencing input: memory (CD45RA-) CD4+ T cells from blood. Taken with the paper, the label for cell subset or site translates to: memory T cells sorted ex vivo from peripheral blood. This sequence originates from a human donor in good health. The sequence in DNA is TGTGCCAGCAGCATTACTAACTATGGCTACACCTTC. Its amino acids are CASSITNYGYTF.